This record concerns one TCR beta chain sequence. Its antigen is unknown. No quality values exist for individual bases; no much larger clone is one base distant. Preparation of the library involved the immunoSEQ multiplex PCR assay. High-throughput TCR-beta CDR3 sequencing of genomic DNA from most patients was performed by Adaptive Biotechnologies. Concerning the study's data processing: Adaptive's ImmunoSEQ software supplied the TCR sequencing data for roughly 17 patients, while MiXCR and VDJtools were used to process a few other patients. Because the origin of CDR3 nucleotide sequences shared between donor and recipient could not be assigned, those sequences were removed. To be classed as alloreactive, a clone needed at least 2-fold expansion over unstimulated cells and a minimum CFSE-low frequency of 0.002% (template counts) or 0.001% (read counts). Clones were considered mappable if detected in sequenced pre-transplant spleen, lymph node, or MLR CFSE-low populations of the donor or recipient. Cumulative frequency of alloreactive clones was calculated as a percentage of all sequences weighted by copy number. TCRdb stores this immuneACCESS table with in-frame sequences only. Part of the clones is absent; in the studies checked, under half of the shortfall reflects unresolved V genes, and no reason is known for the rest. The V and J calls and clone size are taken from that table; D and trimming were inferred from the DNA. The sample table lists some 11,000 clones, roughly 93% of them with a count of one. Together, the top ten hold approximately 22% of the sample.

Blood samples were collected up to 4 times in the first month after transplant and then at least monthly when available. These data come from a study of graft-versus-host responses after intestinal transplantation (dated by TCRdb to the early 2020s). About the study as a whole: Multivisceral, liver-intestinal, or isolated intestinal transplants were received by the recipients. Alloreactive clones were identified by sequencing pre-transplant mixed lymphocyte reaction products and comparing these products with unstimulated pre-transplant donor and recipient T cells. The cohort enrolled 24 intestinal transplant recipients, one of whom was a retransplant, and a few patients without pretransplant specimens were excluded. After intestinal transplantation, graft-versus-host and host-versus-graft alloreactive T cell clones in the graft, circulation and bone marrow were tracked using bulk TCR-beta CDR3 sequencing. Every recipient was given anti-thymocyte globulin induction, followed by about three years of maintenance tacrolimus and steroids. Samples from a few later patients were sequenced in-house on an Illumina MiSeq with MiXCR processing rather than by the commercial service. Donor T cell macrochimerism was defined as a peak of at least 4% donor T cells among recipient peripheral blood mononuclear cells. On the study overall, not on this receptor specifically: GvH clones turned up in recipient bone marrow, with some appearing earlier in ileal mucosa or blood, a pattern consistent with an intestinal mucosal origin. The relatively low number and heterogeneity of intestinal transplant patients limited the conclusions. Early after transplant, peak levels of circulating GvH clones were found to be associated with declines in HvG clones. High GvH to HvG T cell clonal ratios were observed in the allografts of patients with donor T cell macrochimerism.

The CDR3 measures 14 amino acids from cysteine to phenylalanine. The DNA shown is the 42-base CDR3, in frame from base 1. The germline V gene yields KGHSH for CDR1 and LQKENI for CDR2. The clonotype originates from a human patient who received an intestinal transplant, so some T cells may come from the graft donor. The starting material was PBMCs, obtained less than 110 days after intestinal transplant. The chain couples TRBV18 to TRBJ2-5; 8 nucleotides in the junction match TRBD1. The J call may not be correct, given that the DNA end is closer to TRBJ2-7. The CDR3 corresponds to CASSPQDRDFEQYF. The bases read TGTGCCAGCTCACCGCAGGACAGGGATTTCGAGCAGTACTTC.